A selection of T cell receptor beta chains follows, all from one sample in a study of identifying expanded T cells in peripheral blood. Using immunoSEQ multiplex PCR, the repertoire was profiled, and TCRdb retains in-frame clones only, with some absent. The profile shows 70,000 or so clones, 85% to 90% of them singletons. The sample consisted of blood. Receptor source: a person between 18 and 70 years old in good health. The CDR3 runs from the conserved cysteine through the conserved F or W. A D gene is named only where the DNA matches it firmly. For some rows the clone size is stated as once, few or many, or as a class when expanded; others skip it.

abundance: .
d_gene: TRBD1
v_gene: TRBV11-1
j_gene: TRBJ2-5
CDR3aa: CASSLHGTVVQETQYF
CDR3nt: TGTGCCAGCAGCTTACACGGGACAGTAGTCCAAGAGACCCAGTACTTC

abundance: .
d_gene: .
v_gene: TRBV9
j_gene: TRBJ2-2
CDR3aa: CASSVRGRDTGELFF
CDR3nt: TGTGCCAGCAGCGTACGCGGTCGTGACACCGGGGAGCTGTTTTTT

abundance: .
d_gene: .
v_gene: TRBV15
j_gene: TRBJ1-2
CDR3aa: CATSRDLGNGYTF
CDR3nt: TGTGCCACCAGCAGAGATTTAGGGAATGGCTACACCTTC

abundance: .
d_gene: TRBD2
v_gene: TRBV7-2
j_gene: TRBJ2-7
CDR3aa: CASSYSGGAGEQYF
CDR3nt: TGTGCCAGCAGCTATAGCGGGGGGGCCGGCGAGCAGTACTTC

abundance: .
d_gene: TRBD2
v_gene: TRBV9
j_gene: TRBJ2-1
CDR3aa: CASSVEEGTSVYNEQFF
CDR3nt: TGTGCCAGCAGCGTAGAAGAAGGGACTAGCGTCTACAATGAGCAGTTCTTC

abundance: .
d_gene: .
v_gene: TRBV30
j_gene: TRBJ1-2
CDR3aa: CAWTDLRRLRGYTF
CDR3nt: TGTGCCTGGACGGATCTGAGGCGGTTACGCGGCTACACCTTC

abundance: .
d_gene: .
v_gene: TRBV7-9
j_gene: TRBJ2-5
CDR3aa: CASSLAVGGAGQETQYF
CDR3nt: TGTGCCAGCAGCTTAGCCGTAGGGGGGGCCGGCCAAGAGACCCAGTACTTC

abundance: .
d_gene: TRBD1
v_gene: TRBV7-8
j_gene: TRBJ1-6
CDR3aa: CASSQGQVNSPLHF
CDR3nt: TGTGCCAGCAGCCAAGGACAGGTTAATTCACCCCTCCATTTT

abundance: .
d_gene: TRBD1
v_gene: TRBV27
j_gene: TRBJ1-2
CDR3aa: CASTPTGVGNYGYTF
CDR3nt: TGTGCCAGCACCCCGACAGGGGTGGGGAACTATGGCTACACCTTC

abundance: few
d_gene: .
v_gene: TRBV13
j_gene: TRBJ1-4
CDR3aa: CASSLVSETTNEKLFF
CDR3nt: TGTGCCAGCAGCTTAGTTTCAGAGACAACTAATGAAAAACTGTTTTTT

abundance: once
d_gene: .
v_gene: TRBV6-6
j_gene: TRBJ2-3
CDR3aa: CASSGPPPEDTQYF
CDR3nt: TGTGCCAGCAGCGGACCTCCTCCAGAGGATACGCAGTATTTT

abundance: .
d_gene: .
v_gene: TRBV6-1
j_gene: TRBJ1-5
CDR3aa: CASTEQVNQPQHF
CDR3nt: TGTGCCAGCACTGAACAGGTCAATCAGCCCCAGCATTTT

abundance: .
d_gene: .
v_gene: TRBV19
j_gene: TRBJ1-3
CDR3aa: CASSAPGGPLSGNTIYF
CDR3nt: TGTGCCAGTAGTGCCCCCGGGGGGCCGCTCTCTGGAAACACCATATATTTT

abundance: .
d_gene: TRBD2
v_gene: TRBV5-1
j_gene: TRBJ2-3
CDR3aa: CASSLVSGGAADTQYF
CDR3nt: TGCGCCAGCAGCTTGGTTAGCGGGGGGGCTGCAGATACGCAGTATTTT

abundance: .
d_gene: TRBD2
v_gene: TRBV19
j_gene: TRBJ2-1
CDR3aa: CASSGLAGLYNEQFF
CDR3nt: TGTGCCAGTAGCGGACTAGCGGGACTCTACAATGAGCAGTTCTTC

abundance: .
d_gene: .
v_gene: TRBV7-9
j_gene: TRBJ1-1
CDR3aa: CASSIRGAEAFF
CDR3nt: TGTGCCAGCAGCATTCGGGGCGCTGAAGCTTTCTTT

abundance: .
d_gene: TRBD2
v_gene: TRBV4-3
j_gene: TRBJ2-1
CDR3aa: CASSQEVSSGRAANEQFF
CDR3nt: TGCGCCAGCAGCCAAGAGGTTTCTAGCGGGAGGGCGGCCAATGAGCAGTTCTTC

abundance: .
d_gene: .
v_gene: TRBV2
j_gene: TRBJ1-1
CDR3aa: CASSVGANTEAFF
CDR3nt: TGTGCCAGCAGTGTAGGTGCAAACACTGAAGCTTTCTTT

abundance: .
d_gene: .
v_gene: TRBV6-6
j_gene: TRBJ1-2
CDR3aa: CASSSRENYGYYTF
CDR3nt: TGTGCCAGCAGCTCCAGGGAGAACTATGGCTATTACACCTTC

abundance: .
d_gene: .
v_gene: TRBV7-2
j_gene: TRBJ2-3
CDR3aa: CASRVGGGPDTQYF
CDR3nt: TGTGCCAGCCGGGTTGGAGGGGGGCCTGATACGCAGTATTTT

abundance: .
d_gene: TRBD1
v_gene: TRBV18
j_gene: TRBJ2-7
CDR3aa: CASSPNGQGYEQYF
CDR3nt: TGTGCCAGCTCACCCAACGGACAGGGCTACGAGCAGTACTTC

abundance: once
d_gene: .
v_gene: TRBV2
j_gene: TRBJ2-7
CDR3aa: CASSPSYEQYF
CDR3nt: TGTGCCAGCAGTCCCTCCTACGAGCAGTACTTC

abundance: .
d_gene: .
v_gene: TRBV5-4
j_gene: TRBJ1-1
CDR3aa: CASSLELDTEAFF
CDR3nt: TGTGCCAGCAGCTTGGAATTGGACACTGAAGCTTTCTTT

abundance: .
d_gene: TRBD2
v_gene: TRBV10-1
j_gene: TRBJ2-7
CDR3aa: CASTPALAGYEQYF
CDR3nt: TGCGCCAGCACACCCGCCCTAGCGGGCTACGAGCAGTACTTC

abundance: .
d_gene: TRBD2
v_gene: TRBV4-3
j_gene: TRBJ2-3
CDR3aa: CASSQVATSGVDTQYF
CDR3nt: TGCGCCAGCAGCCAAGTCGCGACTAGCGGGGTCGATACGCAGTATTTT

abundance: .
d_gene: TRBD2
v_gene: TRBV5-4
j_gene: TRBJ2-1
CDR3aa: CASSVGGLAGTYNEQFF
CDR3nt: TGTGCCAGCAGCGTGGGAGGGCTAGCGGGGACATACAATGAGCAGTTCTTC

abundance: .
d_gene: .
v_gene: TRBV4-2
j_gene: TRBJ1-2
CDR3aa: CASSQDLGVAGVTNYGYTF
CDR3nt: TGTGCCAGCAGCCAAGATTTAGGAGTCGCGGGAGTTACTAACTATGGCTACACCTTC

abundance: .
d_gene: TRBD2
v_gene: TRBV4-1
j_gene: TRBJ2-3
CDR3aa: CASSQEPGLAIASTDTQYF
CDR3nt: TGCGCCAGCAGCCAAGAGCCGGGACTAGCGATTGCTAGCACAGATACGCAGTATTTT

abundance: .
d_gene: TRBD1
v_gene: TRBV5-1
j_gene: TRBJ1-4
CDR3aa: CASSLGQGGEKLFF
CDR3nt: TGCGCCAGCAGCTTGGGACAGGGGGGTGAAAAACTGTTTTTT

abundance: .
d_gene: TRBD1
v_gene: TRBV6-6
j_gene: TRBJ1-6
CDR3aa: CASSYSGQGNSPLHF
CDR3nt: TGTGCCAGCAGTTACTCGGGACAGGGGAATTCACCCCTCCACTTT

abundance: .
d_gene: TRBD1
v_gene: TRBV30
j_gene: TRBJ2-2
CDR3aa: CAWSVKGVRGRAGELFF
CDR3nt: TGTGCCTGGAGTGTTAAAGGTGTAAGGGGGCGGGCCGGGGAGCTGTTTTTT

abundance: .
d_gene: .
v_gene: TRBV11-2
j_gene: TRBJ1-1
CDR3aa: CASSSRAGNTEAFF
CDR3nt: TGTGCCAGCAGCTCCCGCGCGGGGAACACTGAAGCTTTCTTT

abundance: .
d_gene: TRBD2
v_gene: TRBV9
j_gene: TRBJ2-5
CDR3aa: CASSKRGWGQETQYF
CDR3nt: TGTGCCAGCAGCAAGCGGGGGTGGGGCCAAGAGACCCAGTACTTC

abundance: .
d_gene: .
v_gene: TRBV27
j_gene: TRBJ2-3
CDR3aa: CASSLVRAIDTQYF
CDR3nt: TGTGCCAGCAGTTTAGTCAGGGCTATCGATACGCAGTATTTT

abundance: .
d_gene: TRBD1
v_gene: TRBV19
j_gene: TRBJ2-7
CDR3aa: CASSTQGAGEQYF
CDR3nt: TGTGCCAGTAGTACGCAGGGGGCGGGGGAGCAGTACTTC

abundance: .
d_gene: .
v_gene: TRBV28
j_gene: TRBJ1-2
CDR3aa: CASWGAYYGYTF
CDR3nt: TGTGCCAGCTGGGGGGCTTACTATGGCTACACCTTC

abundance: .
d_gene: TRBD1
v_gene: TRBV29-1
j_gene: TRBJ2-7
CDR3aa: CSGTGVNYEQYF
CDR3nt: TGCAGCGGGACAGGGGTCAACTACGAGCAGTACTTC

abundance: few
d_gene: TRBD1
v_gene: TRBV27
j_gene: TRBJ2-6
CDR3aa: CASSSLQGRGYGANVLTF
CDR3nt: TGTGCCAGCAGTTCCCTACAGGGGCGCGGGTATGGGGCCAACGTCCTGACTTTC

abundance: .
d_gene: .
v_gene: TRBV5-1
j_gene: TRBJ2-3
CDR3aa: CASSLEGTLVDTQYF
CDR3nt: TGCGCCAGCAGCTTGGAGGGTACCCTCGTTGATACGCAGTATTTT

abundance: .
d_gene: TRBD2
v_gene: TRBV5-1
j_gene: TRBJ2-3
CDR3aa: CASSGSGRESQPWDTQYF
CDR3nt: TGCGCCAGCAGCGGTAGCGGGAGGGAGAGCCAACCATGGGATACGCAGTATTTT